A single sample gave rise to the 27 T cell receptor beta chains below, sequenced in a study of shared clonotypes between healthy human individuals. The data were produced by immunoSEQ multiplex PCR, yet TCRdb's version contains in-frame clones alone and is incomplete. This table holds a few million clones, approximately 95% found once. Sequenced: naive CD4+ T cells from PBMCs. As for subset: CD45RA+ positively selected. The source is a man in his late teens or twenties in good health. Some clones in this sample may be carry-over from other donors' samples.

The chain's CDR3 is CASSRGQGETQYF. CDR3 sequence (DNA): TGCGCCAGCAGCCGAGGACAGGGGGAGACCCAGTACTTC. This chain joins TRBV4-1 and TRBJ2-5; TRBD1 aligns across 9 bases. The ends lost 4 bases at V and 5 bases at J; junction bases unmatched: 2. The CDR3 covers 13 residues. Germline CDR1 and CDR2: MGHRA and YSYEKL.

The gene calls are TRBV10-3 and TRBJ1-5, with TRBD1 identical over 10 bases. Germline CDR1 is ENHRY and CDR2 is SYGVKD. CDR3 length equals 15 residues. V lost 4 bases to trimming and J lost 4 bases; unmatched junction nucleotides: 4. The CDR3 spells CAISGGQGSNQPQHF. Here the CDR3 DNA reads TGTGCCATCAGTGGGGGACAGGGGAGTAATCAGCCCCAGCATTTT.

The V gene is TRBV4-1, the J gene TRBJ1-4; D ambiguous. CDR1 and CDR2 (germline): MGHRA, YSYEKL. V lost 1 base to trimming and J lost 0 bases, with 9 bases between them. The CDR3 runs to 16 residues. The CDR3 here is CASSQALFATNEKLFF. DNA for the CDR3: TGCGCCAGCAGCCAAGCCTTATTTGCAACTAATGAAAAACTGTTTTTT.

The rearrangement joins TRBV2 to TRBJ2-7; no reliable D call. Trimming took 6 bases from V and 2 from J, leaving 8 bases between them. CDR1 SNHLY and CDR2 FYNNEI come from the germline V gene. The CDR3 has 12 amino acids. The CDR3 protein is CASRGIAYEQYF. Written as DNA, the CDR3 is TGTGCCAGCAGGGGGATTGCCTACGAGCAGTACTTC.

This sequence joins TRBV18 and TRBJ2-7; D gene uncertain. The CDR3 has 13 residues. Germline CDR1 is KGHSH and CDR2 is LQKENI. V lost 3 bases to trimming and J lost 2 bases, with 8 bases between them. The CDR3 sequence: CASSPTAAYEQYF. The CDR3 DNA is TGTGCCAGCTCACCGACGGCAGCCTACGAGCAGTACTTC.

This clone was seen a single time. The genes are TRBV21-1 and TRBJ1-5. TRBV21-1 is a documented pseudogene. This CDR3 spans 17 amino acids. The CDR3 DNA reads TGTGCCAGCAGCAAAGGTCTAAAGCCTGATAGCAATCAGCCCCAGCATTTT. This encodes CASSKGLKPDSNQPQHF.

The V and J genes are TRBV7-7 and TRBJ2-5; a possible D gene is TRBD2 (7 bases). The CDR3 is 14 residues long. The germline V gene has CDR1 SSHAT and CDR2 FNYEAQ (reference sequence). V was trimmed by 5 bases and J by 9 bases, leaving 19 bases between them. The CDR3 is CASSRGGGLVAQYF. In DNA, the CDR3 is TGTGCCAGCAGCCGAGGGGGGGGGCTGGTGGCCCAGTACTTC. Full variable domain (outside the CDR3, taken from reference TRBV7-7 and TRBJ2-5): GAGVSQSPRYKVTKRGQDVTLRCDPISSHATLYWYQQALGQGPEFLTYFNYEAQPDKSGLPSDRFSAERPEGSISTLTIQRTEQRDSAMYRCASSRGGGLVAQYFGPGTRLLVL.

The V call is TRBV11-1, the J call TRBJ2-3; perhaps TRBD2 as D (6 bases). Trimming took 0 bases from V and 4 from J, leaving 11 bases between them. Germline loops: CDR1 SGHAT, CDR2 FQDESV (reference sequence). This CDR3 contains 15 residues. CDR3 loop: CASSLAVTGADTQYF. CDR3 DNA: TGTGCCAGCAGCTTAGCCGTCACGGGGGCAGATACGCAGTATTTT.

The chain recombines TRBV15 with TRBJ1-4; possibly TRBD1 for D (6 bases). The germline V and J ends were trimmed by 0 bases and 8 bases, with 13 bases remaining between them. The CDR3 is 15 amino acids. Germline CDR1 and CDR2: LNHNV and YYDKDF (reference sequence). In DNA form, the CDR3 reads TGTGCCACCAGCAGAGATCGGACAGTGGGCGAAAAACTGTTTTTT. Protein product: CATSRDRTVGEKLFF.

A remark on this clone: The same CDR3 arises from other DNA sequences in this sample as well. The chain uses TRBV4-1 and TRBJ2-5; D might be TRBD1 (5 bases). The ends were cut back, 0 bases at V and 5 bases at J, with 10 bases in the middle. The CDR3 runs to 14 residues. Germline CDR1 reads MGHRA; CDR2 reads YSYEKL. CDR3 in DNA: TGCGCCAGCAGCCAAGAGGGGCGCCGGGAGACCCAGTACTTC. Its translation is CASSQEGRRETQYF.

The V and J genes are TRBV18 and TRBJ1-3; D uncertain. Per the germline V gene, CDR1 is KGHSH and CDR2 is LQKENI. V lost 3 bases, J lost 0 bases, and 15 bases lay in between. This CDR3 comprises 17 residues. CDR3 loop: CASSPSFDPYSGNTIYF. CDR3 DNA sequence: TGTGCCAGCTCACCGTCGTTCGACCCCTACTCTGGAAACACCATATATTTT.

The genes are TRBV2 and TRBJ2-2; 14 nucleotides line up with TRBD2. Trimming at V came to 10 bases and at J to 6 bases, leaving 10 bases not matched to a gene. Germline loops: CDR1 SNHLY, CDR2 FYNNEI. This CDR3 contains 16 residues. The CDR3 DNA reads as TGTGCCATCGCGGGGGGACTAGCGGGAGTTCCCGGGGAGCTGTTTTTT. Its translation: CAIAGGLAGVPGELFF.

With respect to this clone: The sample has other DNA sequences that encode this CDR3 too. V gene TRBV5-1 combines with J gene TRBJ2-1, with TRBD2 identical over 9 bases. The CDR3 runs to 15 residues. The V segment lost 2 bases and the J segment 0 bases; nucleotides outside the gene matches: 0. Germline V gene sequence: CDR1 SGHRS, CDR2 YFSETQ. Written as DNA, the CDR3 is TGCGCCAGCAGCTTTAGCGGGAGCTCCTACAATGAGCAGTTCTTC. Protein product: CASSFSGSSYNEQFF.

The J gene is TRBJ2-1, the V gene TRBV2; TRBD1 is a possible D gene (6 bases). The germline V gene encodes CDR1 SNHLY and CDR2 FYNNEI. The CDR3 covers 14 residues. Trimming pared 6 bases from V and 2 bases from J, leaving 11 bases between. The CDR3, as DNA: TGTGCCAGCAGGCCGGGACATACCTACAATGAGCAGTTCTTC. Translating it yields CASRPGHTYNEQFF.

The chain carries TRBV30 and TRBJ2-7; 14 nucleotides match TRBD2. Trimming at V came to 2 bases and at J to 4 bases, leaving 16 bases not matched to a gene. Germline V lookup: CDR1 GTSNPN, CDR2 SVGIG (reference sequence). This CDR3 is built from 19 residues. This CDR3 is CAWSNGGTSGSSSLYEQYF. In DNA, the CDR3 is TGTGCCTGGAGTAATGGGGGGACTAGCGGGAGTAGCAGTCTTTACGAGCAGTACTTC.

V usage is TRBV7-8 and J usage is TRBJ2-1, with TRBD2 identical over 12 bases. The CDR3 extends over 18 amino acids. CDR1 is SGHVS and CDR2 is FQNEAQ in the germline V gene. The V gene end was trimmed by 1 base and the J gene end by 7 bases; junction bases not matched to a gene: 11. The DNA of the CDR3 is TGTGCCAGCAGCTTAGTTTGGCTAGCGGGAGGGCCTAGGAATGAGCAGTTCTTC. This translates into CASSLVWLAGGPRNEQFF.

The rearrangement joins TRBV5-1 to TRBJ1-1; D possibly corresponds to TRBD1 (6 bases). Trimming stripped 7 bases from V and 1 base from J, with 11 bases between. From germline, CDR1 is SGHRS and CDR2 YFSETQ. The CDR3 spans 13 residues. The CDR3, as DNA: TGCGCCAGCGCGGGACAACAGAACACTGAAGCTTTCTTT. As protein: CASAGQQNTEAFF.

V usage is TRBV5-4 and J usage is TRBJ2-7; 8 bases align to TRBD2. Germline CDR1 SGHNT, CDR2 YYREEE (reference sequence). This CDR3 has 14 amino acids. Trimming removed 4 bases from V and 4 bases from J; junction bases left unmatched: 7. CDR3 protein: CASSPGTSRYEQYF. For the CDR3, the DNA is TGTGCCAGCAGCCCAGGGACTAGTAGGTACGAGCAGTACTTC.

The chain recombines TRBV28 with TRBJ2-5; 11 bases agree with TRBD2. The V segment lost 5 bases and the J segment 6 bases; nucleotides outside the gene matches: 5. The CDR3 covers 14 residues. Germline values: CDR1 MDHEN, CDR2 SYDVKM. The CDR3 sequence: CASSPTSGRKTQYF. The CDR3 nucleotides read TGTGCCAGCAGTCCAACTAGCGGGAGAAAGACCCAGTACTTC.

The table lists this clone with a count of one. V usage is TRBV19 and J usage is TRBJ1-5, with D possibly matching TRBD1 (6 bases). CDR1 and CDR2 from the germline V gene are LNHDA and SQIVND (reference sequence). Trimming cost V 5 bases and J 2 bases, with 13 bases left between them. CDR3 length equals 15 residues. The CDR3 loop is CASSGGTRGNQPQHF. DNA for the CDR3: TGTGCCAGTAGTGGCGGGACAAGGGGCAATCAGCCCCAGCATTTT.

This chain connects TRBV7-2 to TRBJ2-7; a possible D gene is TRBD2 (5 bases). The CDR3 has 14 amino acids. Germline V gene data show CDR1 as SGHTA and CDR2 as FQGNSA. Deletions cut 5 bases from V and 1 base from J, with 12 bases between. The CDR3 protein is CASSPARGSYEQYF. For the CDR3, the DNA is TGTGCCAGCAGCCCCGCCCGGGGATCCTACGAGCAGTACTTC.

This clone was seen a handful of times. This sequence joins TRBV6-1 and TRBJ1-1; TRBD1 might be the D (6 bases). V lost 8 bases, J lost 11 bases, and 21 bases lay in between. The CDR3 loop spans 13 amino acids. CDR1 is MNHNS, CDR2 SASEGT, per germline. The CDR3 spells CASGLRQALSAFF. The CDR3 bases are TGTGCCAGCGGATTAAGACAGGCTTTGAGTGCTTTCTTT.

CDR3 DNA: TGCGCCAGCAGTGGACAGGGGACCGATGAGCAGTTCTTC. It codes for CASSGQGTDEQFF. This sequence joins TRBV10-2 and TRBJ2-1, with 8 bases that match TRBD1. CDR3 length: 13 residues. Germline CDR1 reads WSHSY; CDR2 reads SAAADI. The V gene end was trimmed by 4 bases and the J gene end by 8 bases; junction bases not matched to a gene: 4.

The CDR3 DNA sequence: TGCGCCAGCAGCCTCCGACTAGCGGGGGGTCTAGAGACCCAGTACTTC. Encoded protein: CASSLRLAGGLETQYF. V is TRBV4-1 and J is TRBJ2-5; 13 nucleotides agree with TRBD2. J lost 4 bases, V lost 4 bases, and 6 bases had no gene match. The germline V gene has CDR1 MGHRA and CDR2 YSYEKL. The CDR3 is 16 amino acids.

The gene calls are TRBV4-1 and TRBJ2-5; 12 bases align to TRBD2. Looked up from germline, CDR1 is MGHRA and CDR2 is YSYEKL. The junction had 5 bases not matched to a gene; V was cut back by 2 bases and J by 1 base. This CDR3 has 17 amino acids. The CDR3 loop is CASSQNPSGGGQETQYF. For the CDR3, the DNA is TGCGCCAGCAGCCAAAACCCTAGCGGGGGGGGCCAAGAGACCCAGTACTTC.

The chain combines TRBV6-1 with TRBJ1-1; D gene ambiguous. This CDR3 is built from 15 residues. V dropped 7 bases and J dropped 1 base, with 16 bases sitting between them. Germline-derived CDR1 and CDR2 are MNHNS and SASEGT. CDR3 coding DNA: TGTGCCAGCAAGATGGGTTCTTTAGGGAACACTGAAGCTTTCTTT. This gives the protein CASKMGSLGNTEAFF.

This chain links TRBV7-8 with TRBJ2-5; no clear D. Germline V CDR1 and CDR2: SGHVS, FQNEAQ. The length of the CDR3 is 17 residues. With 5 bases removed from V and 1 base from J, the gap between germline ends came to 20 bases. CDR3 in amino acids: CASSPRPGSPAQETQYF. The CDR3 nucleotides are TGTGCCAGCAGCCCTAGGCCGGGTTCGCCTGCCCAAGAGACCCAGTACTTC.